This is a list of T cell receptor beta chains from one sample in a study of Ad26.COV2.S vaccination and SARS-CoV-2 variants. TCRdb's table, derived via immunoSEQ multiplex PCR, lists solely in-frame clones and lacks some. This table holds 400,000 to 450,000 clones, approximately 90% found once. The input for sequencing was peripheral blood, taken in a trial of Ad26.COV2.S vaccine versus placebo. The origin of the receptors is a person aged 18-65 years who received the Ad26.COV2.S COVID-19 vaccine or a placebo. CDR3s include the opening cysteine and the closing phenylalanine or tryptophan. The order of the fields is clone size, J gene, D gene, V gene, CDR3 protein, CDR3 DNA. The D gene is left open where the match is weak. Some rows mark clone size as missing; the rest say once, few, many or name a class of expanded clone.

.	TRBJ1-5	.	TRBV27	CASSQGNSNQPQHF	TGTGCCAGCAGCCAGGGAAATAGCAATCAGCCCCAGCATTTT
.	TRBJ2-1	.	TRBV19	CASSSSSPGLLYNEQFF	TGTGCCAGTAGCTCTTCTTCCCCGGGACTTCTCTACAATGAGCAGTTCTTC
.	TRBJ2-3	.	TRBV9	CASSPPSADTQYF	TGTGCCAGCAGCCCACCCAGTGCAGATACGCAGTATTTT
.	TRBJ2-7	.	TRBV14	CASSPWGYEQYF	TGTGCCAGCAGCCCCTGGGGCTACGAGCAGTACTTC
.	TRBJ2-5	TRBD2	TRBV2	CASSPRTSGAGETQYF	TGTGCCAGCAGCCCTCGGACTAGCGGGGCTGGAGAGACCCAGTACTTC
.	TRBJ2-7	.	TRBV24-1	CATSERTEVEQYF	TGTGCCACCAGTGAAAGGACAGAAGTCGAGCAGTACTTC
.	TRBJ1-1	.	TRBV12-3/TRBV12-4	CASSLLGGAEAFF	TGTGCCAGCAGTTTACTGGGAGGGGCTGAAGCTTTCTTT
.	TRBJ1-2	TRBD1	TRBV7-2	CASSPNRGSDGYTF	TGTGCCAGCAGCCCCAACAGGGGCTCGGATGGCTACACCTTC
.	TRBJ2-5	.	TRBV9	CASQPPGGEKETQYF	TGTGCCTCCCAACCACCCGGCGGGGAGAAAGAGACCCAGTACTTC
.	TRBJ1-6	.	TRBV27	CASSPLGDSPLHF	TGTGCCAGCAGTCCCCTCGGCGACTCACCCCTCCACTTT
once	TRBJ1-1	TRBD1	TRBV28	CASSLSADRVEAFF	TGTGCCAGCAGTTTATCCGCGGACAGGGTAGAAGCTTTCTTT
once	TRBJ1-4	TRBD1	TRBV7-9	CASSRATGGQANEKLFF	TGTGCCAGCAGCCGAGCCACGGGGGGACAGGCTAATGAAAAACTGTTTTTT
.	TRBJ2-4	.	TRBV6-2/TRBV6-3	CASSYAGSAKNIQYF	TGTGCCAGCAGTTACGCGGGTTCAGCCAAAAACATTCAGTACTTC
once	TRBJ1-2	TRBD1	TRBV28	CASQWERQGALPFGVWGYTF	TGTGCCAGCCAATGGGAGAGACAGGGGGCGCTCCCTTTTGGGGTATGGGGCTACACCTTC
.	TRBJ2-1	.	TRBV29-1	CSVEEQFF	TGCAGCGTGGAGGAGCAGTTCTTC
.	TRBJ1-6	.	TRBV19	CASSITWTLYNSPLHF	TGTGCCAGTAGTATAACGTGGACACTCTATAATTCACCCCTCCACTTT
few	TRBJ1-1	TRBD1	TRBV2	CASRVGTVTEAFF	TGTGCCAGCAGAGTAGGGACAGTCACTGAAGCTTTCTTT
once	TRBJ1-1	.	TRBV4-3	CASSQDPRGTEAFF	TGCGCCAGCAGCCAAGACCCCCGTGGCACTGAAGCTTTCTTT